These 7 T cell receptor beta chains were sequenced from one sample in a study of CD8+CD57+ T cells in acquired aplastic anemia. Before being chosen for sequencing, patients had shown CD8+CD57+ cell expansion by flow cytometry. Profiling that covered TCR beta VDJ and CDR3 relied on genomic DNA as its template. TCRdb redid the calling of the reads with MiXCR, one entry per CDR3 protein. This table has about 150,000 distinct CDR3 sequences, roughly 49% appearing once. Sequencing was done on a sample of sorted CD4+, CD8+, or CD8+CD57+ T cells (not recorded which) from PBMCs. Receptor source: a human donor with aplastic anemia.

This clonotype occurred many times. The chain has TRBV7-3 and TRBJ2-2, with D possibly matching TRBD1 (5 bases). This CDR3 has 13 amino acids. CDR1 and CDR2 (germline): SGHTA, FQGTGA. V was shortened by 5 bases and J by 6 bases, with 10 bases between the two germline ends. CDR3 DNA: TGTGCCAGCAGCCCCAGGGTGGCCGGGGAGCTGTTTTTT. Translated: CASSPRVAGELFF. The variable domain in full, completed from reference TRBV7-3 and TRBJ2-2, reads GAGVSQTPSNKVTEKGKYVELRCDPISGHTALYWYRQSLGQGPEFLIYFQGTGAADDSGLPNDRFFAVRPEGSVSTLKIQRTERGDSAVYLCASSPRVAGELFFGEGSRLTVL.

This clonotype occurred many times. The V call is TRBV6-2 or TRBV6-3, the J call TRBJ1-6; tentative D call: TRBD1 (5 bases). This CDR3 spans 14 amino acids. CDR1 and CDR2 from the germline V gene are MNHEY and SVGEGT. V lost 10 bases, J lost 2 bases, and 12 bases lay in between. In nucleotides, the CDR3 is TGTGCCACCCGTGGCAGGGCCTATAATTCACCCCTCCACTTT. Residues: CATRGRAYNSPLHF.

This clonotype was detected many times. The chain combines TRBV6-2 or TRBV6-3 with TRBJ2-7; TRBD2 matches 7 bases. The CDR3 has 13 residues. CDR1 and CDR2 from the germline V gene are MNHEY and SVGEGT. V shed 2 bases and J 6 bases; nucleotides not matched to a gene: 4. The CDR3 is CASSYVAGGEQYF. CDR3 in DNA: TGTGCCAGCAGTTACGTAGCGGGTGGCGAGCAGTACTTC.

The chain joins TRBV29-1 to TRBJ1-2; no clear D gene. The CDR3 has 14 residues. Germline values: CDR1 SQVTM, CDR2 ANQGSEA. Trimming took off 7 bases at V and 5 bases at J, with 20 bases between the two ends. CDR3 loop: CSARPSGLWYGYTF. The CDR3 DNA reads as TGCAGCGCACGCCCATCGGGCCTATGGTATGGCTACACCTTC. Combining the CDR3 with reference TRBV29-1 and TRBJ1-2 gives the whole variable domain SAVISQKPSRDICQRGTSLTIQCQVDSQVTMMFWYRQQPGQSLTLIATANQGSEATYESGFVIDKFPISRPNLTFSTLTVSNMSPEDSSIYLCSARPSGLWYGYTFGSGTRLTVV.

The CDR3 DNA sequence: TGTGCCATCAGTGAGGGGGGACACCAACTAGGGGAGCTGTTTTTT. Its translation is CAISEGGHQLGELFF. The rearrangement uses TRBV10-3 and TRBJ2-2, with D maybe TRBD1 (6 bases). This CDR3 has 15 residues. Trimming took 2 bases from V and 8 from J, leaving 15 bases between them. Germline V CDR1 and CDR2: ENHRY, SYGVKD.

CDR3 in DNA: TGTGCCAGCAGGAAAATGGACGCAAACACTGAAGCTTTCTTT. Its translation: CASRKMDANTEAFF. This chain connects TRBV2 to TRBJ1-1; no reliable D call. CDR1 is SNHLY, CDR2 FYNNEI, per germline. The CDR3 sequence is 14 residues long. V gave up 6 bases and J gave up 2 bases, with 13 bases separating them.

CDR3 amino acids: CSAIPRQGSSYNEQFF. The CDR3 bases are TGCAGTGCTATTCCCCGGCAAGGGAGCTCCTACAATGAGCAGTTCTTC. The V and J genes are TRBV20-1 and TRBJ2-1; a possible D gene is TRBD2 (5 bases). The CDR3 loop spans 16 amino acids. The germline V and J ends were trimmed by 4 bases and 0 bases, with 16 bases remaining between them. Germline V gene lookup returns CDR1 DFQATT and CDR2 SNEGSKA (reference sequence).